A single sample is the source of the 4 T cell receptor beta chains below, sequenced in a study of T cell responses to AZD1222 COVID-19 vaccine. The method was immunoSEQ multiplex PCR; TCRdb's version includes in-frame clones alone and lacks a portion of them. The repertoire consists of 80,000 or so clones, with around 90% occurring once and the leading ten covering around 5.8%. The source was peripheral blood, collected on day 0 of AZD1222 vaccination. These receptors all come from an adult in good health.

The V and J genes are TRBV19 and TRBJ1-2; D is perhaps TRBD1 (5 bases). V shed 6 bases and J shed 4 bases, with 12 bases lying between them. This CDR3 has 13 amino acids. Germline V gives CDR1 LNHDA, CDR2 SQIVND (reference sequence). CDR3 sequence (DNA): TGTGCCAGTAGGGAGGGGAGGCTCTATGGCTACACCTTC. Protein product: CASREGRLYGYTF.

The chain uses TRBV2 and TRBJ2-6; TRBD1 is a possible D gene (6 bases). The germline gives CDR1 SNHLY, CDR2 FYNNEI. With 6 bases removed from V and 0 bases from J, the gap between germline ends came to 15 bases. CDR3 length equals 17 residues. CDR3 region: CASRRTATRSGANVLTF. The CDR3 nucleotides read TGTGCCAGCAGGAGGACAGCTACCCGCTCTGGGGCCAACGTCCTGACTTTC.

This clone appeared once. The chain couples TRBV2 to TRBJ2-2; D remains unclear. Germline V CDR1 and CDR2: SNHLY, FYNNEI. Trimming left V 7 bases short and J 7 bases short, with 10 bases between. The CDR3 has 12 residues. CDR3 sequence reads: CASTKGSGELFF. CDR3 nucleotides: TGTGCCAGCACCAAAGGAAGCGGGGAGCTGTTTTTT.

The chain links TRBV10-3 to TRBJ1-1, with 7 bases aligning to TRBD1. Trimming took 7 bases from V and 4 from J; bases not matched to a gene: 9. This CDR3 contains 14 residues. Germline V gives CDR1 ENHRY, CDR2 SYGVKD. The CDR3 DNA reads TGTGCCATCAAGGATTCCCCAGGGGGCACTGAAGCTTTCTTT. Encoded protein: CAIKDSPGGTEAFF.